The present T cell receptor beta chain was sequenced within a study of cytomegalovirus exposure and HLA in healthy donors. Whole-study findings and limits: First-cohort TCR clusters were later found to tend to co-occur in the 120 or so validation repertoires.

A note on this clone: The target antigen is unknown.

Using immunoSEQ multiplex PCR, the repertoire was profiled, and TCRdb retains in-frame clones only, with some absent. This sample has 150,000 to 200,000 clones, with 81% found just once. The specimen was PBMCs. This sequence originates from a woman under 40 in good health and CMV-seronegative.

The DNA for the CDR3 is TGTGCCAGCAGTCCTGGGACAGGTCTTAATTCACCCCTCCACTTT. This codes for CASSPGTGLNSPLHF. The V gene is TRBV27, the J gene TRBJ1-6, with 8 nucleotides matching TRBD1. Trimming removed 5 bases from V and 6 bases from J; junction bases left unmatched: 6. The CDR3 extends over 15 amino acids. CDR1 MNHEY and CDR2 SMNVEV come from the germline V gene (reference sequence).